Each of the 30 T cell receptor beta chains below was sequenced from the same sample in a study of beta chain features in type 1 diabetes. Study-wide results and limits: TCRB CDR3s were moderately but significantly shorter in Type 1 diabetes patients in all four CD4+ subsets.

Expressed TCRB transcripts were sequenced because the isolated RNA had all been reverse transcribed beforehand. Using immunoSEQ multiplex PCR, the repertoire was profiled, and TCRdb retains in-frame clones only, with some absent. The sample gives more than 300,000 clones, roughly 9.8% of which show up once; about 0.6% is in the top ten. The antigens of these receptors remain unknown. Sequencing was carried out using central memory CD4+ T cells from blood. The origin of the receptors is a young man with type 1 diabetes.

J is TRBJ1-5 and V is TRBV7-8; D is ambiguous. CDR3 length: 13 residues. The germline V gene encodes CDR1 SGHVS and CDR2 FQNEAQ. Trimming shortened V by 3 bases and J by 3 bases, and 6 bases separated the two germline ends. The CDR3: CASSLTHNQPQHF. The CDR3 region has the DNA TGTGCCAGCAGCTTGACACACAATCAGCCCCAGCATTTT. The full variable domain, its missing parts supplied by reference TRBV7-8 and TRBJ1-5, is GAGVSQSPRYKVAKRGQDVALRCDPISGHVSLFWYQQALGQGPEFLTYFQNEAQLDKSGLPSDRFFAERPEGSVSTLKIQRTQQEDSAVYLCASSLTHNQPQHFGDGTRLSIL.

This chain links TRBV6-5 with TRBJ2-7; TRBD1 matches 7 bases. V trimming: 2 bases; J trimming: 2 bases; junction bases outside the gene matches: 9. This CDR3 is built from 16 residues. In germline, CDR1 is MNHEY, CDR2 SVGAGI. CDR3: CASSYTPTGLAYEQYF. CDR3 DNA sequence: TGTGCCAGCAGTTACACCCCGACAGGGCTTGCCTACGAGCAGTACTTC.

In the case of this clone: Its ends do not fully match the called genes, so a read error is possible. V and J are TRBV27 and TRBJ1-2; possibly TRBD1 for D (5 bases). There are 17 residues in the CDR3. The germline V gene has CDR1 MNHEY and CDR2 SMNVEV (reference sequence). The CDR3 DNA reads TGTGCCCGCAGTTTATCGGCGTCAGGGCGAAGTCCCGATGGCTACACCTTC. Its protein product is CARSLSASGRSPDGYTF.

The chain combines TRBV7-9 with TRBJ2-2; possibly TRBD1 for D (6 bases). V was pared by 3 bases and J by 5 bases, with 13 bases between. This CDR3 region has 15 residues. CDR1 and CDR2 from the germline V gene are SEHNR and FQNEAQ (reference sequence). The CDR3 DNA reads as TGTGCCAGCAGCTTGGGGGCGAGTTGGACCGGGGAGCTGTTTTTT. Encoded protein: CASSLGASWTGELFF.

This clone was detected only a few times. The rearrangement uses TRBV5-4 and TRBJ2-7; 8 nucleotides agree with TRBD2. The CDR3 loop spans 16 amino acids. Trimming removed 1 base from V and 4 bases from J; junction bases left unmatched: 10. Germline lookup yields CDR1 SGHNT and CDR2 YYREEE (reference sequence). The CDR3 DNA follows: TGTGCCAGCAGCTTGTCCGGGGCTAGCGGGCTTTACGAGCAGTACTTC. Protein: CASSLSGASGLYEQYF.

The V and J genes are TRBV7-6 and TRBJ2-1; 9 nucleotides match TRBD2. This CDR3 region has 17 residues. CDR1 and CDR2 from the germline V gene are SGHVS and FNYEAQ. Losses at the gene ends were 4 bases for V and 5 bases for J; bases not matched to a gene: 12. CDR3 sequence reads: CASSSTGRIAGDNEQFF. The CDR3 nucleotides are TGTGCCAGCAGCTCCACCGGGAGGATAGCGGGGGACAATGAGCAGTTCTTC. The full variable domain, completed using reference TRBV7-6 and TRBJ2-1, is GAGVSQSPRYKVTKRGQDVALRCDPISGHVSLYWYRQALGQGPEFLTYFNYEAQQDKSGLPNDRFSAERPEGSISTLTIQRTEQRDSAMYRCASSSTGRIAGDNEQFFGPGTRLTVL.

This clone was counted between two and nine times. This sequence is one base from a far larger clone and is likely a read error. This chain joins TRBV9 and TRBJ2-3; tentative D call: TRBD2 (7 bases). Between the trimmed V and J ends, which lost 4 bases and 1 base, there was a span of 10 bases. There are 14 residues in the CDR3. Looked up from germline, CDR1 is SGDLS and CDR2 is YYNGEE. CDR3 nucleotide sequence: TGTGCCAGCAGCCCGGGGGGCGGCACAGATACGCAGTATTTT. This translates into CASSPGGGTDTQYF. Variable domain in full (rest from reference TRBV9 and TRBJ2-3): DSGVTQTPKHLITATGQRVTLRCSPRSGDLSVYWYQQSLDQGLQFLIQYYNGEERAKGNILERFSAQQFPDLHSELNLSSLELGDSALYFCASSPGGGTDTQYFGPGTRLTVL.

CDR3 in amino acids: CASSFDSGSLQGANVLTF. The CDR3 coding sequence is TGTGCCAGCAGCTTCGATAGCGGGAGTCTCCAAGGGGCCAACGTCCTGACTTTC. V is TRBV11-1 and J is TRBJ2-6; 9 nucleotides match TRBD2. J lost 4 bases, V lost 3 bases, and 10 bases had no gene match. Germline V gives CDR1 SGHAT, CDR2 FQDESV (reference sequence). This CDR3 contains 18 residues.

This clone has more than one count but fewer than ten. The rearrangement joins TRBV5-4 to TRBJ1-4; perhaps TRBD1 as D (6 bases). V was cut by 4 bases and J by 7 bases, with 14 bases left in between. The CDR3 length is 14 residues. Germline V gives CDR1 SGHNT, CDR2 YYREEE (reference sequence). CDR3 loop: CASSQRQAGEKLFF. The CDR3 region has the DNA TGTGCCAGCAGCCAAAGACAGGCTGGTGAAAAACTGTTTTTT.

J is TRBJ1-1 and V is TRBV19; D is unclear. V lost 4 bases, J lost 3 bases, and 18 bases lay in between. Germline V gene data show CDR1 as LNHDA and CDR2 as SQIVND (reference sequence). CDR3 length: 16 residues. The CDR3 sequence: CASSTQTEVLDTEAFF. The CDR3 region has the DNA TGTGCCAGTAGTACCCAGACCGAAGTCTTGGACACTGAAGCTTTCTTT.

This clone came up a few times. Written as DNA, the CDR3 is TGTGCCAGTAGTATGATGAGGGGCACAGATACGCAGTATTTT. Translation gives CASSMMRGTDTQYF. This sequence joins TRBV19 and TRBJ2-3, with D perhaps TRBD2 (5 bases). Germline CDR1 LNHDA, CDR2 SQIVND (reference sequence). Trimming left V 3 bases short and J 1 base short, with 8 bases between. The CDR3 spans 14 residues.

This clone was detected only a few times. The CDR3: CASPGMNTEAFF. For the CDR3, the DNA is TGTGCCTCACCAGGGATGAACACTGAAGCTTTCTTT. J is TRBJ1-1 and V is TRBV7-2; D might be TRBD1 (5 bases). The CDR3 length is 12 residues. V gave up 11 bases and J gave up 0 bases, with 10 bases separating them. The germline V gene encodes CDR1 SGHTA and CDR2 FQGNSA.

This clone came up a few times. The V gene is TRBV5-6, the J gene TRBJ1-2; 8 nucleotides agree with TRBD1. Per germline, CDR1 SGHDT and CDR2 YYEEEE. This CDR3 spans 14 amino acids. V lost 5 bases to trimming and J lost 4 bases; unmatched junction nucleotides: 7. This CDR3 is CASRRAGGIYGYTF. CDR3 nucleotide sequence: TGTGCCAGCAGGCGAGCAGGGGGCATCTATGGCTACACCTTC. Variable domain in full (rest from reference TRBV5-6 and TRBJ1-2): DAGVTQSPTHLIKTRGQQVTLRCSPKSGHDTVSWYQQALGQGPQFIFQYYEEEERQRGNFPDRFSGHQFPNYSSELNVNALLLGDSALYLCASRRAGGIYGYTFGSGTRLTVV.

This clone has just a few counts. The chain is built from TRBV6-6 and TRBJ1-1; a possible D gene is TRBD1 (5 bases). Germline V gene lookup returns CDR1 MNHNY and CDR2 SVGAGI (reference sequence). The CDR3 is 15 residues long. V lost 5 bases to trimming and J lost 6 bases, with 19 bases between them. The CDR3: CASSTPGVGGAEAFF. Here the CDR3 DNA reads TGTGCCAGCAGTACCCCCGGGGTTGGGGGGGCTGAAGCTTTCTTT.

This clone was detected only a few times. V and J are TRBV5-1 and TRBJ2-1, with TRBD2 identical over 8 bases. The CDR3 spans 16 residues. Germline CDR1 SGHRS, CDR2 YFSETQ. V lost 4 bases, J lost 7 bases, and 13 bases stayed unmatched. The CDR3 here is CASSPGRAGGWNEQFF. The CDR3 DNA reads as TGCGCCAGCAGCCCCGGGAGGGCGGGAGGTTGGAATGAGCAGTTCTTC. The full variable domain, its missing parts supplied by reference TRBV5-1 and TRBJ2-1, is KAGVTQTPRYLIKTRGQQVTLSCSPISGHRSVSWYQQTPGQGLQFLFEYFSETQRNKGNFPGRFSGRQFSNSRSEMNVSTLELGDSALYLCASSPGRAGGWNEQFFGPGTRLTVL.

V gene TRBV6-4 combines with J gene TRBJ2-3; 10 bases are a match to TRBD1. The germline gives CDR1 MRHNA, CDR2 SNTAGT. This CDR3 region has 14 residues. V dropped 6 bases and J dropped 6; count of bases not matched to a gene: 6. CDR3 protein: CASSRDRGSDTQYF. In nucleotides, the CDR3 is TGTGCCAGCAGCCGGGACAGGGGATCGGATACGCAGTATTTT.

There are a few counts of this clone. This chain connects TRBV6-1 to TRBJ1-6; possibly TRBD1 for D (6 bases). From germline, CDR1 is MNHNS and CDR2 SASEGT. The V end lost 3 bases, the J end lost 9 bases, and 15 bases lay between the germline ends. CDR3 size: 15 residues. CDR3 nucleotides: TGTGCCAGCAGTGACTATAGTACGGGGGCTTCACCCCTCCACTTT. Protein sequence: CASSDYSTGASPLHF.

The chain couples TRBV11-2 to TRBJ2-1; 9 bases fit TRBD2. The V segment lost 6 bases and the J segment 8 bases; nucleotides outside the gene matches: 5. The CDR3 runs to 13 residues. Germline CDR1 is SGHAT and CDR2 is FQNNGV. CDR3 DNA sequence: TGTGCCAGCAGGCGGGAGGGCCTTTATGAGCAGTTCTTC. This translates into CASRREGLYEQFF.

The CDR3: CASSDVAGVYEQYF. The CDR3 DNA is TGTGCCAGCAGTGACGTAGCGGGTGTCTACGAGCAGTACTTC. V gene TRBV6-5 combines with J gene TRBJ2-7; 7 bases line up with TRBD2. This CDR3 comprises 14 residues. The J segment lost 3 bases and the V segment lost 5 bases, leaving 7 bases of the junction unmatched. Germline assignment: CDR1 MNHEY and CDR2 SVGAGI.

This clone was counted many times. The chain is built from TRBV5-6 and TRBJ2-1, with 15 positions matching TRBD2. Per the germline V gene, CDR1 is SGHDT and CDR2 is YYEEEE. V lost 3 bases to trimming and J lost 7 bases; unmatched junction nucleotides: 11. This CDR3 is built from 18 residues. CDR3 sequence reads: CASSSTHGTSGRRNEQFF. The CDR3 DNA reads TGTGCCAGCAGCTCAACCCATGGGACTAGCGGGAGGAGGAATGAGCAGTTCTTC.

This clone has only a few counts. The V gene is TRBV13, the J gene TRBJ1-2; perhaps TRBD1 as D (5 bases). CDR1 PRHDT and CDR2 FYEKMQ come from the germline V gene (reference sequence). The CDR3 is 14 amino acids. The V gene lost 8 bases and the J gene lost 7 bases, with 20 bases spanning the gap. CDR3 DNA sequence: TGTGCCAGCCAGTTGCGGGGGGTTATTCCTGGCTACACCTTC. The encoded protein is CASQLRGVIPGYTF.

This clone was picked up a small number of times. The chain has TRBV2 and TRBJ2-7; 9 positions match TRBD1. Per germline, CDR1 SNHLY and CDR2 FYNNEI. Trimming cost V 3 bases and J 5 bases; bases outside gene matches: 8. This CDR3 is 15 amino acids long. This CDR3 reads CASSEQGDRGDEQYF. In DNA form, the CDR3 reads TGTGCCAGCAGTGAGCAGGGTGACAGGGGGGACGAGCAGTACTTC.

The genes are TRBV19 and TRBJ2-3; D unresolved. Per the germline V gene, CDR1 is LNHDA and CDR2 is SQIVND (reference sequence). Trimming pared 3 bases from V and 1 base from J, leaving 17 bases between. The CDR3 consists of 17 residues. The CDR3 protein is CASSMGPDSYRTDTQYF. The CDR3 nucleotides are TGTGCCAGTAGTATGGGCCCGGATTCCTACCGCACAGATACGCAGTATTTT.

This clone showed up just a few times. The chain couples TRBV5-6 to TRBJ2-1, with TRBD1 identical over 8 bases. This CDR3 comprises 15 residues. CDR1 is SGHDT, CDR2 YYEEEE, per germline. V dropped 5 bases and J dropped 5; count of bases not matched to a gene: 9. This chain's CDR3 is CASSGNRGTDNEQFF. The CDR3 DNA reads TGTGCCAGCAGTGGGAACAGGGGGACTGACAATGAGCAGTTCTTC.

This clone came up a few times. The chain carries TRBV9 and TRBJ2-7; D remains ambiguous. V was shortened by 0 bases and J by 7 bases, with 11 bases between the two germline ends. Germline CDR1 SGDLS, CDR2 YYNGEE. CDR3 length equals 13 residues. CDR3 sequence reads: CASSVGSYEEQYF. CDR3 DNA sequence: TGTGCCAGCAGCGTAGGGTCCTATGAGGAGCAGTACTTC. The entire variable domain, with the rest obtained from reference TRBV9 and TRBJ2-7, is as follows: DSGVTQTPKHLITATGQRVTLRCSPRSGDLSVYWYQQSLDQGLQFLIQYYNGEERAKGNILERFSAQQFPDLHSELNLSSLELGDSALYFCASSVGSYEEQYFGPGTRLTVT.

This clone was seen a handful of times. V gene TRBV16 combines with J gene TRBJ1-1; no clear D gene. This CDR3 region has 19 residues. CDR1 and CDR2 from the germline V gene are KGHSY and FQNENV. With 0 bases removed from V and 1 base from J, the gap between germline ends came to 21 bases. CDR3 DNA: TGTGCCAGCAGCCAATCGCCGGGCGGATCCGCCGGCGGGAACACTGAAGCTTTCTTT. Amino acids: CASSQSPGGSAGGNTEAFF.

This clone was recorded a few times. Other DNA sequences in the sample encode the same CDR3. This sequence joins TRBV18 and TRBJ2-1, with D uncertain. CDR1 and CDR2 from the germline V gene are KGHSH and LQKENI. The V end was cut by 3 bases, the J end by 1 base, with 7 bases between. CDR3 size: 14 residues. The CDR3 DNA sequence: TGTGCCAGCTCACCTACCCGGTCCTACAATGAGCAGTTCTTC. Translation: CASSPTRSYNEQFF.

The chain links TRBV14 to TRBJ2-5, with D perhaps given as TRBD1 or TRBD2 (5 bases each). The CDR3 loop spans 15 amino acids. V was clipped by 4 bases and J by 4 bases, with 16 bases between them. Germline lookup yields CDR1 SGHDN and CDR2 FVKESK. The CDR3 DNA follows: TGTGCCAGCAGCCGGGGACGGCGGAACGGAGAGACCCAGTACTTC. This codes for CASSRGRRNGETQYF.

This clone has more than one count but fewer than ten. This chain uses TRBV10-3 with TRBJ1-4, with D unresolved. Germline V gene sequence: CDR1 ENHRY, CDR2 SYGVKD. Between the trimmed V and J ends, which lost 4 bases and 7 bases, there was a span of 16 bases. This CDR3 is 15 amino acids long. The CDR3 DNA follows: TGTGCCATCAGTGCGTCGACGGGAGGATCTGAAAAACTGTTTTTT. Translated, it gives CAISASTGGSEKLFF.

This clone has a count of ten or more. The CDR3 DNA sequence: TGTGCCACCAGCTCAGAGCCCCTAGCGGGAGATGGTGAGCAGTTCTTC. As protein: CATSSEPLAGDGEQFF. V is TRBV15 and J is TRBJ2-1; 10 bases are a match to TRBD2. Germline-derived CDR1 and CDR2 are LNHNV and YYDKDF (reference sequence). CDR3 length: 16 amino acids. V gave up 5 bases and J gave up 9 bases; unmatched junction bases: 13.